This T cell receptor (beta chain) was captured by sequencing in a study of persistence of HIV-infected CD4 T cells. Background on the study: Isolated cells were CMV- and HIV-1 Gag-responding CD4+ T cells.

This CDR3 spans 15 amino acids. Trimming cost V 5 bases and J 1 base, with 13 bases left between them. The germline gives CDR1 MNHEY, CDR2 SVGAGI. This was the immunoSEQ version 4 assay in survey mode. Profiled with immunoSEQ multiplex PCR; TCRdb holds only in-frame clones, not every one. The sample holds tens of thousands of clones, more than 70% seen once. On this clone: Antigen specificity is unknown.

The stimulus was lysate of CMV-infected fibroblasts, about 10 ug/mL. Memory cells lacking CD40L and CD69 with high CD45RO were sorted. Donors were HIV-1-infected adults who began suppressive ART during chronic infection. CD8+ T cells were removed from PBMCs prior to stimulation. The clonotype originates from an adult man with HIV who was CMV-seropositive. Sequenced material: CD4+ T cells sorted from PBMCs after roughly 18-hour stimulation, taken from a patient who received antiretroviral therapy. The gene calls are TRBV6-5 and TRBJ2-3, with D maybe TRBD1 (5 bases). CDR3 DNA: TGTGCCAGCAGTCCTACTGCACAGGGCACAGATACGCAGTATTTT. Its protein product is CASSPTAQGTDTQYF.